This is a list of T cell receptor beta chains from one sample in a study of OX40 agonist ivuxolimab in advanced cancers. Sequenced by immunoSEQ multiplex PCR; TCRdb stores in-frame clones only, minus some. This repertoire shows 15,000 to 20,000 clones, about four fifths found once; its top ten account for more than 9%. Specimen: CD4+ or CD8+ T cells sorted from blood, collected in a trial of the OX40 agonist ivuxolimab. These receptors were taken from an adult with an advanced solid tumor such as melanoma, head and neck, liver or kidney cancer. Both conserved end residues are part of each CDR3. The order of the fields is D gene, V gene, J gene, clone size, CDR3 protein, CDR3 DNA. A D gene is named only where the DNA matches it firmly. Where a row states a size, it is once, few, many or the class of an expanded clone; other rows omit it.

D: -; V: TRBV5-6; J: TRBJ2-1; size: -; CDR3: CASSFRDRRYNEQFF; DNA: TGTGCCAGCAGCTTCCGGGACCGTCGATACAATGAGCAGTTCTTC
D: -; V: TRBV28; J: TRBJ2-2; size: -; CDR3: CASSFYLLQTGELFF; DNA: TGTGCCAGCAGTTTTTATCTCTTGCAAACCGGGGAGCTGTTTTTT
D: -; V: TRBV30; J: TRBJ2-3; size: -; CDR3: CAWSASATTTDTQYF; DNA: TGTGCCTGGAGTGCTAGCGCTACAACCACAGATACGCAGTATTTT
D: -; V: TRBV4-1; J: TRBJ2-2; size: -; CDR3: CASQWEAGAGELFF; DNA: TGCGCCAGCCAATGGGAAGCTGGCGCCGGGGAGCTGTTTTTT
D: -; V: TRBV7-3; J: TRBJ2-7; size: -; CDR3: CASSQGQGRGGEQYF; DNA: TGTGCCAGCAGCCAAGGGCAGGGCAGAGGAGGCGAGCAGTACTTC
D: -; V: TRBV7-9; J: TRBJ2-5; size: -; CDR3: CASSFGGDPTPLRARQYF; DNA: TGTGCCAGCAGCTTTGGCGGGGATCCGACCCCTCTACGAGCAAGGCAGTACTTC
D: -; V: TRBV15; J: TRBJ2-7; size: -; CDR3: CATSRVRGPREQYF; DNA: TGTGCCACCAGCAGAGTCCGGGGCCCTAGGGAGCAGTACTTC
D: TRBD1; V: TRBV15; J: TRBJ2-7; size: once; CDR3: CATSDRTGTYEQYF; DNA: TGTGCCACCAGCGACCGGACAGGGACCTACGAGCAGTACTTC
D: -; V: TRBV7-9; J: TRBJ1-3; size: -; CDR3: CASSPREGWTGNTIYF; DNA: TGTGCCAGCAGCCCCCGGGAAGGTTGGACTGGAAACACCATATATTTT
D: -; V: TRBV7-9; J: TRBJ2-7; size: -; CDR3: CASSSDRPYEQYF; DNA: TGTGCCAGCAGCTCCGACAGGCCATACGAGCAGTACTTC
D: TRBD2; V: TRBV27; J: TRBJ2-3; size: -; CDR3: CATKGSGRVDTQYF; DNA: TGTGCCACCAAGGGGAGCGGGAGAGTAGATACGCAGTATTTT
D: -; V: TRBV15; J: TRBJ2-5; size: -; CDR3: CATSRTGAVGSETQYF; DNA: TGTGCCACCAGCAGGACCGGGGCCGTCGGCTCTGAGACCCAGTACTTC
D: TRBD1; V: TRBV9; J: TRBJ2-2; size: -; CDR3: CASSTYQGAGISGELFF; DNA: TGTGCCAGCAGCACCTACCAGGGGGCGGGAATAAGCGGGGAGCTGTTTTTT
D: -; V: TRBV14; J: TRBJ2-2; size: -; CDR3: CASSQAKTGELFF; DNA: TGTGCCAGCAGCCAAGCCAAGACCGGGGAGCTGTTTTTT
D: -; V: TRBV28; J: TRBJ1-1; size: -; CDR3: CASSPPGTEAFF; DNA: TGTGCCAGCAGTCCCCCGGGCACTGAAGCTTTCTTT
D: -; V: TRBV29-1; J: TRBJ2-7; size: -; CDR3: CSVVGSEQYF; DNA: TGCAGCGTGGTGGGCAGCGAGCAGTACTTC